The rows below give T cell receptor beta chains drawn from one sample of a study of blood T cell repertoires in COVID-19. The data were produced by immunoSEQ multiplex PCR, yet TCRdb's version contains in-frame clones alone and is incomplete. The sample yields about 180,000 clones, approximately 82% seen once. The specimen was peripheral blood. The receptors shown here come from a woman over 75 with active or convalescent COVID-19. The CDR3 runs from the conserved cysteine through the conserved F or W. D genes are given only for firm matches. Clone size is not always given. Where it is, it says once, few, many or a class for expanded clones.

abundance: -; j_gene: TRBJ1-1; v_gene: TRBV6-5; d_gene: -; CDR3aa: CASSYREGAAFF; CDR3nt: TGTGCCAGCAGTTATAGGGAGGGTGCAGCTTTCTTT
abundance: -; j_gene: TRBJ2-6; v_gene: TRBV13; d_gene: -; CDR3aa: CAFPGELGANVLTF; CDR3nt: TGTGCCTTCCCGGGGGAGCTGGGGGCCAACGTCCTGACTTTC
abundance: -; j_gene: TRBJ2-7; v_gene: TRBV30; d_gene: TRBD1; CDR3aa: CAWNHGRDRDYEQYF; CDR3nt: TGTGCCTGGAATCACGGAAGGGACAGAGACTACGAGCAGTACTTC
abundance: -; j_gene: TRBJ1-1; v_gene: TRBV6-4; d_gene: TRBD1; CDR3aa: CASSADRGLEAFF; CDR3nt: TGTGCCAGCAGCGCGGACAGGGGTCTTGAAGCTTTCTTT
abundance: -; j_gene: TRBJ1-4; v_gene: TRBV5-6; d_gene: -; CDR3aa: CASSEEPGYNEKLFF; CDR3nt: TGTGCCAGCAGCGAGGAGCCGGGATACAATGAAAAACTGTTTTTT
abundance: -; j_gene: TRBJ2-5; v_gene: TRBV5-5; d_gene: TRBD1; CDR3aa: CASSSWGRGSTGEIQETQYF; CDR3nt: TGTGCCAGCAGCTCCTGGGGCAGGGGATCGACAGGGGAAATCCAAGAGACCCAGTACTTC
abundance: -; j_gene: TRBJ1-4; v_gene: TRBV30; d_gene: -; CDR3aa: CACPGQGSNEKLFF; CDR3nt: TGTGCCTGCCCAGGCCAGGGCAGTAATGAAAAACTGTTTTTT
abundance: -; j_gene: TRBJ2-5; v_gene: TRBV27; d_gene: TRBD2; CDR3aa: CASSPGGLAVPAQETQYF; CDR3nt: TGTGCCAGCAGTCCCGGTGGACTAGCGGTCCCGGCCCAAGAGACCCAGTACTTC
abundance: -; j_gene: TRBJ1-4; v_gene: TRBV19; d_gene: -; CDR3aa: CASSIQGMNEKLFF; CDR3nt: TGTGCCAGTAGTATCCAGGGTATGAATGAAAAACTGTTTTTT
abundance: once; j_gene: TRBJ1-2; v_gene: TRBV15; d_gene: TRBD1; CDR3aa: CATSATGTALVNGYTF; CDR3nt: TGTGCCACCAGCGCTACCGGGACAGCATTAGTTAATGGCTACACCTTC
abundance: -; j_gene: TRBJ1-1; v_gene: TRBV19; d_gene: -; CDR3aa: CASSIGANTEAFF; CDR3nt: TGTGCCAGTAGTATCGGAGCAAACACTGAAGCTTTCTTT
abundance: -; j_gene: TRBJ2-4; v_gene: TRBV19; d_gene: -; CDR3aa: CASSMNSVAKNIQYF; CDR3nt: TGTGCCAGTAGTATGAACTCCGTAGCCAAAAACATTCAGTACTTC
abundance: -; j_gene: TRBJ1-5; v_gene: TRBV6-5; d_gene: TRBD1; CDR3aa: CASSSGTGGLQPQHF; CDR3nt: TGTGCCAGCAGTTCTGGGACAGGGGGTCTGCAGCCCCAGCATTTT
abundance: many; j_gene: TRBJ2-5; v_gene: TRBV5-1; d_gene: TRBD2; CDR3aa: CASSGPSGSRGETQYF; CDR3nt: TGCGCCAGCAGCGGGCCTAGCGGGAGCCGGGGGGAGACCCAGTACTTC
abundance: -; j_gene: TRBJ2-7; v_gene: TRBV3-1/TRBV3-2; d_gene: TRBD2; CDR3aa: CASSRSTSGTYEQYF; CDR3nt: TGTGCCAGCAGCCGATCGACTAGCGGTACCTACGAGCAGTACTTC
abundance: -; j_gene: TRBJ2-7; v_gene: TRBV7-9; d_gene: -; CDR3aa: CASSRGSYSYEQYF; CDR3nt: TGTGCCAGCAGCAGGGGATCCTACTCCTACGAGCAGTACTTC
abundance: -; j_gene: TRBJ1-4; v_gene: TRBV30; d_gene: TRBD1; CDR3aa: CAWSVQTGGASLKLFF; CDR3nt: TGTGCCTGGAGTGTCCAAACAGGGGGCGCATCTTTAAAACTGTTTTTT
abundance: once; j_gene: TRBJ2-3; v_gene: TRBV5-1; d_gene: -; CDR3aa: CASSPGGSGTDTQYF; CDR3nt: TGCGCCAGCAGCCCTGGCGGCTCCGGCACAGATACGCAGTATTTT
abundance: few; j_gene: TRBJ2-3; v_gene: TRBV3-1/TRBV3-2; d_gene: -; CDR3aa: CASSATEHTQYF; CDR3nt: TGTGCCAGCAGCGCCACAGAACATACGCAGTATTTT
abundance: few; j_gene: TRBJ1-5; v_gene: TRBV19; d_gene: TRBD1; CDR3aa: CASSPRDSSNQPQHF; CDR3nt: TGTGCCAGTAGTCCCCGGGACAGTAGCAATCAGCCCCAGCATTTT
abundance: -; j_gene: TRBJ1-4; v_gene: TRBV6-5; d_gene: -; CDR3aa: CASRGDTIPGEKLFF; CDR3nt: TGTGCCAGCAGGGGGGACACCATCCCGGGGGAAAAACTGTTTTTT
abundance: -; j_gene: TRBJ2-3; v_gene: TRBV28; d_gene: TRBD2; CDR3aa: CASSLRALAGAQDTQYF; CDR3nt: TGTGCCAGCAGTTTAAGGGCTCTAGCGGGAGCCCAAGATACGCAGTATTTT
abundance: -; j_gene: TRBJ2-3; v_gene: TRBV5-8; d_gene: TRBD2; CDR3aa: CASSPLLAGGSTQYF; CDR3nt: TGTGCCAGCAGCCCCCTGCTAGCGGGAGGGTCTACGCAGTATTTT
abundance: -; j_gene: TRBJ2-5; v_gene: TRBV7-9; d_gene: -; CDR3aa: CASSEDLAGIQETQYF; CDR3nt: TGTGCCAGCAGCGAAGACCTTGCAGGGATACAAGAGACCCAGTACTTC
abundance: -; j_gene: TRBJ2-1; v_gene: TRBV2; d_gene: TRBD2; CDR3aa: CASSAPGGGRASYNEQFF; CDR3nt: TGTGCCAGCAGTGCCCCCGGAGGCGGGAGGGCCTCCTACAATGAGCAGTTCTTC
abundance: -; j_gene: TRBJ2-7; v_gene: TRBV6-6; d_gene: -; CDR3aa: CASEDSINEQYF; CDR3nt: TGTGCCAGCGAGGACAGCATCAACGAGCAGTACTTC
abundance: -; j_gene: TRBJ1-3; v_gene: TRBV7-8; d_gene: -; CDR3aa: CASSLLSSGNTIYF; CDR3nt: TGTGCCAGCAGCCTTCTGAGCTCTGGAAACACCATATATTTT
abundance: -; j_gene: TRBJ1-5; v_gene: TRBV18; d_gene: -; CDR3aa: CASSDTNNNQPQHF; CDR3nt: TGTGCCAGCTCCGATACTAATAACAATCAGCCCCAGCATTTT
abundance: -; j_gene: TRBJ2-3; v_gene: TRBV27; d_gene: -; CDR3aa: CASSLSRADTQYF; CDR3nt: TGTGCCAGCAGTTTATCGAGGGCAGATACGCAGTATTTT
abundance: -; j_gene: TRBJ2-7; v_gene: TRBV11-3; d_gene: TRBD2; CDR3aa: CASSLGRASGEQYF; CDR3nt: TGTGCCAGCAGCTTAGGAAGGGCTAGCGGCGAGCAGTACTTC
abundance: -; j_gene: TRBJ2-5; v_gene: TRBV7-9; d_gene: TRBD2; CDR3aa: CASSQTSGIETQYF; CDR3nt: TGTGCCAGCAGCCAGACTAGCGGGATAGAGACCCAGTACTTC
abundance: -; j_gene: TRBJ1-5; v_gene: TRBV19; d_gene: TRBD1; CDR3aa: CASLGYRGRDQPQHF; CDR3nt: TGTGCCAGCTTAGGTTACAGGGGAAGGGATCAGCCCCAGCATTTT
abundance: -; j_gene: TRBJ2-1; v_gene: TRBV9; d_gene: -; CDR3aa: CASSISSDSEQFF; CDR3nt: TGTGCCAGCAGCATCTCTAGTGACAGTGAGCAGTTCTTC
abundance: -; j_gene: TRBJ2-2; v_gene: TRBV25-1; d_gene: TRBD1; CDR3aa: CASRSDRANTGELFF; CDR3nt: TGTGCCAGCCGATCGGACAGGGCGAACACCGGGGAGCTGTTTTTT
abundance: -; j_gene: TRBJ2-1; v_gene: TRBV6-1; d_gene: TRBD2; CDR3aa: CASSEGGLVPEQFF; CDR3nt: TGTGCCAGCAGTGAAGGGGGACTAGTTCCTGAGCAGTTCTTC
abundance: -; j_gene: TRBJ1-2; v_gene: TRBV6-6; d_gene: -; CDR3aa: CASSTGGGDGYTF; CDR3nt: TGTGCCAGCAGCACTGGGGGGGGCGATGGCTACACCTTC
abundance: once; j_gene: TRBJ1-5; v_gene: TRBV28; d_gene: TRBD1; CDR3aa: CASSPDRGLSNQPQHF; CDR3nt: TGTGCCAGCAGTCCGGACAGGGGGCTAAGTAATCAGCCCCAGCATTTT
abundance: -; j_gene: TRBJ2-3; v_gene: TRBV9; d_gene: -; CDR3aa: CASSSRTDSSTDTQYF; CDR3nt: TGTGCCAGCAGCTCCCGGACAGACTCTAGCACAGATACGCAGTATTTT
abundance: -; j_gene: TRBJ2-3; v_gene: TRBV5-4; d_gene: TRBD1; CDR3aa: CASSSKQGAGDTQYF; CDR3nt: TGTGCCAGCAGTTCCAAACAGGGGGCCGGAGATACGCAGTATTTT
abundance: -; j_gene: TRBJ2-7; v_gene: TRBV23-1; d_gene: TRBD2; CDR3aa: CASRKRTSGRSYEQYF; CDR3nt: TGCGCCAGCCGGAAACGGACTAGCGGGAGGTCCTACGAGCAGTACTTC
abundance: -; j_gene: TRBJ1-2; v_gene: TRBV5-1; d_gene: -; CDR3aa: CASSLDPGSGYTF; CDR3nt: TGCGCCAGCAGCTTGGATCCAGGGTCGGGCTACACCTTC
abundance: -; j_gene: TRBJ2-2; v_gene: TRBV12-3/TRBV12-4; d_gene: TRBD1; CDR3aa: CASSWTGTGELFF; CDR3nt: TGTGCCAGCAGTTGGACAGGGACCGGGGAGCTGTTTTTT
abundance: -; j_gene: TRBJ1-4; v_gene: TRBV2; d_gene: -; CDR3aa: CASSEAPLWGAREKLFF; CDR3nt: TGTGCCAGCAGTGAAGCCCCGTTGTGGGGAGCGCGGGAAAAACTGTTTTTT
abundance: once; j_gene: TRBJ1-6; v_gene: TRBV6-1; d_gene: TRBD1; CDR3aa: CASSELTGDLYNSPLHF; CDR3nt: TGTGCCAGCAGTGAATTGACAGGGGATCTTTATAATTCACCCCTCCACTTT
abundance: -; j_gene: TRBJ2-7; v_gene: TRBV19; d_gene: TRBD2; CDR3aa: CASSPRTSVSYEQYF; CDR3nt: TGTGCCAGTAGTCCCCGGACTAGCGTTTCCTACGAGCAGTACTTC
abundance: -; j_gene: TRBJ1-1; v_gene: TRBV6-6; d_gene: -; CDR3aa: CASSYSGHSTTEAFF; CDR3nt: TGTGCCAGCAGTTACTCGGGACACTCGACCACTGAAGCTTTCTTT
abundance: -; j_gene: TRBJ1-1; v_gene: TRBV18; d_gene: TRBD1; CDR3aa: CASSPGQGPEAFF; CDR3nt: TGTGCCAGCTCACCGGGACAGGGGCCCGAAGCTTTCTTT
abundance: -; j_gene: TRBJ1-1; v_gene: TRBV5-1; d_gene: -; CDR3aa: CASSPSPGLTNTEAFF; CDR3nt: TGCGCCAGCAGCCCAAGCCCAGGGCTTACGAACACTGAAGCTTTCTTT
abundance: once; j_gene: TRBJ2-3; v_gene: TRBV2; d_gene: TRBD2; CDR3aa: CASSEGTRADTQYF; CDR3nt: TGTGCCAGCAGTGAAGGGACTAGGGCAGATACGCAGTATTTT
abundance: -; j_gene: TRBJ1-1; v_gene: TRBV5-5; d_gene: -; CDR3aa: CASSTGARTGYITEAFF; CDR3nt: TGTGCCAGCAGCACCGGGGCGCGAACAGGGTACATCACTGAAGCTTTCTTT
abundance: few; j_gene: TRBJ1-5; v_gene: TRBV18; d_gene: -; CDR3aa: CASSLAQTGNQPQHF; CDR3nt: TGTGCCAGCTCACTCGCCCAGACAGGCAATCAGCCCCAGCATTTT
abundance: -; j_gene: TRBJ1-4; v_gene: TRBV5-5; d_gene: -; CDR3aa: CASSFLGANEKLFF; CDR3nt: TGTGCCAGCAGCTTTTTAGGGGCTAATGAAAAACTGTTTTTT
abundance: -; j_gene: TRBJ2-6; v_gene: TRBV29-1; d_gene: TRBD2; CDR3aa: CSVGGGSGANVLTF; CDR3nt: TGCAGCGTTGGGGGGGGCTCTGGGGCCAACGTCCTGACTTTC
abundance: -; j_gene: TRBJ2-1; v_gene: TRBV6-5; d_gene: TRBD2; CDR3aa: CASSPRTSVYNEQFF; CDR3nt: TGTGCCAGCAGTCCCCGGACTAGCGTATACAATGAGCAGTTCTTC
abundance: -; j_gene: TRBJ2-1; v_gene: TRBV5-1; d_gene: TRBD2; CDR3aa: CASSPPGLAGYNEQFF; CDR3nt: TGCGCCAGCAGCCCTCCGGGACTAGCGGGCTACAATGAGCAGTTCTTC
abundance: -; j_gene: TRBJ2-7; v_gene: TRBV4-2; d_gene: TRBD2; CDR3aa: CASSQDWGLETPKDF; CDR3nt: TGTGCCAGCAGCCAAGATTGGGGACTAGAAACGCCAAAGGACTTC
abundance: -; j_gene: TRBJ1-4; v_gene: TRBV7-9; d_gene: TRBD1; CDR3aa: CASSLGDRVEEKLFF; CDR3nt: TGTGCCAGCAGCTTAGGGGACAGAGTGGAAGAAAAACTGTTTTTT
abundance: -; j_gene: TRBJ2-7; v_gene: TRBV5-1; d_gene: -; CDR3aa: CASSLFGGRGYEQYF; CDR3nt: TGCGCCAGCAGCTTGTTCGGCGGCCGGGGATACGAGCAGTACTTC